Included here is one T cell receptor (beta chain) sequence, with context. Its antigen target is currently unknown. Base qualities were left out, and no much larger clone turns up one base away. These data originate in a study of CD8 T cells in ankylosing spondylitis (dated by TCRdb to 2016 to 2017). Regarding the research as a whole: The study set out to find disease-linked TCR variants by profiling T cell receptor beta repertoires in ankylosing spondylitis patients and healthy donors. Samples of peripheral blood were taken, and for ankylosing spondylitis patients, synovial fluid was collected as well. In total, the full study cohort was made up of some 100 healthy donors and 25 to 30 ankylosing spondylitis patients.

Broader findings and caveats from the paper: The disease-linked clones were reported as significantly enriched in matched synovial fluid samples from ankylosing spondylitis patients. A TCR beta motif of seven or eight highly homologous amino acid variants appeared characteristic of blood from ankylosing spondylitis patients. Some motif variants had previously been reported in the synovial fluid and blood of reactive arthritis patients, which suggests shared mechanisms of disease initiation. In peripheral blood, the disease-linked clones were found at relatively low frequencies and had a CD8+ phenotype.

V is cut back by 0 bases and J by 1 base, with 5 bases in the junction unmatched. The germline V gene yields MGHRA for CDR1 and YSYEKL for CDR2. The CDR3, cysteine through phenylalanine, is 16 amino acids long. The sequence is cut down to CDR3 DNA, 48 bases in frame from base 1. TCRdb shows the sequencer as Illumina HiSeq 2500. Quantitative 5'-RACE with molecular barcodes was the method used to prepare the TCR beta libraries. As for the authors' bioinformatics: Disease-linked TCR variants were identified with a new computational method built on a probabilistic model of VDJ rearrangement. Clones were called with MiXCR by TCRdb after fastp trimmed the public reads at Q25, and only in-frame beta chains were retained. Entries that share a CDR3 protein sequence are merged under the most common genes and DNA. The V and J calls come from TCRdb's annotation, not from the publication. For this sample the table gives approximately 130,000 distinct CDR3 sequences, of which about an eighth were detected only once. Of the sample, around 4.1% falls within the top ten clones.

The sequencing sample was made of blood, either unsorted or a sorted T cell fraction (not recorded which). The receptor's source is a female donor with ankylosing spondylitis or in good health (not recorded which). Recombination linked TRBV4-1 to TRBJ1-1; 7 central bases correspond to TRBD1. The CDR3 protein is CASSQERGRPNTEAFF. Read as DNA, the sequence is TGCGCCAGCAGCCAAGAGAGGGGGCGACCGAACACTGAAGCTTTCTTT.